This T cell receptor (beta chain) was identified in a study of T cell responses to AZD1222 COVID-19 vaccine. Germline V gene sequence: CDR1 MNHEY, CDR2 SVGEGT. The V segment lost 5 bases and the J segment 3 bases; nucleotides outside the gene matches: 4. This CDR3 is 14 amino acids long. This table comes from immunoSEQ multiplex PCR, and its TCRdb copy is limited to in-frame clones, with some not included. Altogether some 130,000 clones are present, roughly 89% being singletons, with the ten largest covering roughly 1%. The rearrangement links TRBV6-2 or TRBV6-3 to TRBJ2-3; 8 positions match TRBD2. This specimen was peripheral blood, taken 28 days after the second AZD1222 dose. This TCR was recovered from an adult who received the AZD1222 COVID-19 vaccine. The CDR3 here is CASSLGGETDTQYF. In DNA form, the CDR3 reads TGTGCCAGCAGTCTCGGGGGGGAGACAGATACGCAGTATTTT.